Following are 21 T cell receptor beta chains from one sample sequenced in a study of cytomegalovirus exposure and HLA in healthy donors. The primer mix had 60 Vbeta and 13 Jbeta primers. Clones were sequenced by immunoSEQ multiplex PCR, and TCRdb holds only the in-frame ones, with some missing. The repertoire consists of approximately 200,000 clones, with 65% to 80% occurring once and the leading ten covering under 4.5%. Source material: PBMCs. The receptors come from a woman in her twenties or thirties in good health and CMV-seropositive.

This chain uses TRBV7-6 with TRBJ2-5; D possibly corresponds to TRBD2 (6 bases). The germline V gene has CDR1 SGHVS and CDR2 FNYEAQ. The CDR3 sequence is 15 residues long. Trimming cost V 2 bases and J 3 bases, with 13 bases left between them. The CDR3 protein is CASSLSGVEEETQYF. The DNA of the CDR3 is TGTGCCAGCAGCTTATCGGGGGTGGAGGAAGAGACCCAGTACTTC.

The V and J genes are TRBV4-3 and TRBJ2-7; 11 bases line up with TRBD2. The germline CDR1 and CDR2 sequences are LGHNA and YSLEER. The trim removed 2 bases at V and 2 bases at J, leaving 5 bases unmatched. The CDR3 sequence is 16 residues long. This chain's CDR3 is CASSQTRLAGPYEQYF. For the CDR3, the DNA is TGCGCCAGCAGCCAAACCCGACTAGCGGGACCCTACGAGCAGTACTTC.

The chain uses TRBV5-1 and TRBJ2-3, with 7 bases fitting TRBD2. The CDR3 loop spans 15 amino acids. V dropped 0 bases and J dropped 7; count of bases not matched to a gene: 8. Germline V CDR1 and CDR2: SGHRS, YFSETQ. Written as DNA, the CDR3 is TGCGCCAGCAGCTTGGGCGGGAGTTTAGTAAATACGCAGTATTTT. It codes for CASSLGGSLVNTQYF.

This clone turned up a few times. This chain uses TRBV9 with TRBJ2-3; D not certain. Germline-derived CDR1 and CDR2 are SGDLS and YYNGEE. CDR3 length equals 12 residues. Trimming stripped 1 base from V and 6 bases from J, with 6 bases between. CDR3 sequence (DNA): TGTGCCAGCAGCGTAACAGAGGATACGCAGTATTTT. It encodes CASSVTEDTQYF.

The CDR3 DNA sequence: TGTGCCAGCAGCTTTGCCCGGGGTTCCCGCTCCTACGAGCAGTACTTC. Protein sequence: CASSFARGSRSYEQYF. The rearrangement uses TRBV5-8 and TRBJ2-5; the D gene is possibly TRBD2 (5 bases). The closer fit of TRBJ2-7 to the DNA end suggests the J call may be wrong. The CDR3 is made up of 16 amino acids. Germline V gives CDR1 SGHTS, CDR2 YDEGEE.

The chain employs TRBV7-2 and TRBJ1-6; D is undetermined. The CDR3 is 14 residues long. The V gene's germline CDR1 is SGHTA and CDR2 FQGNSA. With 7 bases removed from V and 10 bases from J, the gap between germline ends came to 17 bases. The CDR3 DNA reads TGTGCCAGCACCCTAGGAAGTGTTCGGTCACCCCTCCACTTT. Its translation is CASTLGSVRSPLHF.

This clone has a single count. The chain links TRBV27 to TRBJ1-1, with D possibly TRBD1 on 5 matching bases. The CDR3 is 14 amino acids. V was pared by 4 bases and J by 1 base, with 10 bases between. Germline CDR1 and CDR2: MNHEY and SMNVEV (reference sequence). DNA of the CDR3: TGTGCCAGCAGTTCCCACAGGTCGAACACTGAAGCTTTCTTT. Encoded protein: CASSSHRSNTEAFF.

The chain is built from TRBV7-6 and TRBJ2-2; D unresolved. Germline assignment: CDR1 SGHVS and CDR2 FNYEAQ. The CDR3 spans 14 residues. V lost 2 bases and J 0 bases, leaving 4 bases between the germline ends. The DNA for the CDR3 is TGTGCCAGCAGCTTAACGGCGAACACCGGGGAGCTGTTTTTT. Residues: CASSLTANTGELFF.

This rearrangement joins TRBV6-4 to TRBJ2-6; no reliable D call. The CDR3 is 17 amino acids. CDR1 and CDR2 (germline): MRHNA, SNTAGT. The V end lost 2 bases, the J end lost 0 bases, and 11 bases lay between the germline ends. The CDR3 sequence: CASSDREVNSGANVLTF. CDR3 coding DNA: TGTGCCAGCAGTGACAGAGAGGTTAACTCTGGGGCCAACGTCCTGACTTTC.

The rearrangement links TRBV7-9 to TRBJ2-5; 9 nucleotides align to TRBD2. Per germline, CDR1 SEHNR and CDR2 FQNEAQ (reference sequence). There are 16 residues in the CDR3. Unmatched junction bases numbered 9, after V lost 5 bases and J lost 2 bases. The CDR3 loop reads CASSQQTSGAQETQYF. In DNA, the CDR3 is TGTGCCAGCAGCCAGCAGACTAGCGGAGCTCAAGAGACCCAGTACTTC.

V and J are TRBV21-1 and TRBJ1-2. TRBV21-1 is a documented pseudogene. The CDR3 is 14 amino acids. The CDR3 spells CASSTSRLEHGYTF. Here the CDR3 DNA reads TGTGCCAGCAGCACGTCCCGTTTAGAGCATGGCTACACCTTC.

The chain is built from TRBV4-2 and TRBJ2-1; TRBD2 agrees at 7 bases. V was clipped by 0 bases and J by 6 bases; unmatched bases: 5. The CDR3 sequence is 15 residues long. Per germline, CDR1 LGHNA and CDR2 YNFKEQ. CDR3 DNA sequence: TGTGCCAGCAGCCAAGATGGGCTAGCGGCCAATGAGCAGTTCTTC. This translates into CASSQDGLAANEQFF.

In its sample, this clone was seen once. At the DNA level, this CDR3 is encoded by other sequences in the same sample as well. This rearrangement joins TRBV18 to TRBJ1-5; 8 bases map to TRBD1. After removal of 4 bases from V and 7 bases from J, the junction contained 6 bases not matched to a gene. Germline CDR1 and CDR2: KGHSH and LQKENI. The CDR3 sequence is 14 residues long. In DNA, the CDR3 is TGTGCCAGCTCACAAGGACAGGGAGGGCAGCCCCAGCATTTT. Protein product: CASSQGQGGQPQHF.

CDR3 sequence (DNA): TGTGCCAGCAGCCGAGAGGGATACAGGGGAGCCTTCTCCTACGAGCAGTACTTC. This gives the protein CASSREGYRGAFSYEQYF. The chain joins TRBV7-7 to TRBJ2-7; 7 nucleotides align to TRBD1. This CDR3 comprises 18 residues. Per germline, CDR1 SSHAT and CDR2 FNYEAQ (reference sequence). The V gene end was trimmed by 5 bases and the J gene end by 0 bases; junction bases not matched to a gene: 16.

The chain is built from TRBV9 and TRBJ1-2; the D gene is possibly TRBD1 (5 bases). Trimming removed 4 bases at V and 3 bases at J, with 16 bases between. Per the germline V gene, CDR1 is SGDLS and CDR2 is YYNGEE. This CDR3 is built from 15 residues. DNA for the CDR3: TGTGCCAGCAGCCCGGGACTCGAACGTGACTATGGCTACACCTTC. Translation: CASSPGLERDYGYTF.

The rearrangement joins TRBV4-2 to TRBJ2-4, with D maybe TRBD2 (6 bases). V was clipped by 2 bases and J by 2 bases, with 19 bases between them. The length of the CDR3 is 18 residues. The germline gives CDR1 LGHNA, CDR2 YNFKEQ. The CDR3 nucleotides read TGTGCCAGCAGCCAAACTGCCGGGACTCTCCCACCCAAAAACATTCAGTACTTC. Amino acids: CASSQTAGTLPPKNIQYF.

The gene calls are TRBV4-3 and TRBJ2-3, with D possibly matching TRBD2 (6 bases). Germline CDR1 reads LGHNA; CDR2 reads YSLEER. This CDR3 is 15 amino acids long. V was pared by 1 base and J by 6 bases, with 14 bases between. CDR3 bases: TGCGCCAGCAGCCAAGGGAGGGGCCCGGGGGATACGCAGTATTTT. It translates to CASSQGRGPGDTQYF.

V is TRBV19 and J is TRBJ1-6; no definite D call. CDR1 and CDR2 (germline): LNHDA, SQIVND (reference sequence). With 3 bases removed from V and 10 bases from J, the gap between germline ends came to 7 bases. CDR3 length equals 12 residues. The CDR3 sequence: CASSMRKSPLHF. The CDR3 bases are TGTGCCAGTAGTATGCGGAAGTCACCCCTCCACTTT. The full variable domain, with the rest looked up from reference TRBV19 and TRBJ1-6, is DGGITQSPKYLFRKEGQNVTLSCEQNLNHDAMYWYRQDPGQGLRLIYYSQIVNDFQKGDIAEGYSVSREKKESFPLTVTSAQKNPTAFYLCASSMRKSPLHFGNGTRLTVT.

This chain connects TRBV5-4 to TRBJ2-3; 10 nucleotides agree with TRBD2. This CDR3 region has 16 residues. J was trimmed by 8 bases and V by 6 bases; bases with no gene match: 15. Per the germline V gene, CDR1 is SGHNT and CDR2 is YYREEE (reference sequence). CDR3 region: CASIPGSGRSLGTQYF. The DNA of the CDR3 is TGTGCCAGCATCCCGGGTAGCGGGAGGTCCTTAGGTACGCAGTATTTT.

V gene TRBV11-2 combines with J gene TRBJ1-1, with 7 bases matching TRBD1. Germline V gives CDR1 SGHAT, CDR2 FQNNGV. The V gene end was trimmed by 7 bases and the J gene end by 4 bases; junction bases not matched to a gene: 6. The CDR3 sequence is 13 residues long. CDR3 protein: CASNHQGGTEAFF. CDR3 DNA sequence: TGTGCCAGCAACCATCAGGGGGGCACTGAAGCTTTCTTT.

CDR3 DNA: TGTGCCAGCAGCTTAGCGCTCAGGGGATCTCAGCCCCAGCATTTT. Translating it yields CASSLALRGSQPQHF. The chain couples TRBV7-2 to TRBJ1-5; perhaps TRBD1 as D (6 bases). CDR3 size: 15 residues. The germline V and J ends were trimmed by 0 bases and 6 bases, with 12 bases remaining between them. Germline CDR1 is SGHTA and CDR2 is FQGNSA.